This passage covers 32 T cell receptor beta chains from one sample sequenced in a study of blood T cell repertoires in COVID-19. Repertoires were generated with immunoSEQ multiplex PCR, while TCRdb's copy carries only in-frame clones and drops some. The table has under 450,000 clones, more than 70% seen once. The sequenced sample consisted of peripheral blood. Receptors were obtained from a woman in her 50s with COVID-19, enrolled during active disease.

This rearrangement joins TRBV6-5 to TRBJ2-7; 9 nucleotides line up with TRBD2. The J segment lost 0 bases and the V segment lost 3 bases, leaving 3 bases of the junction unmatched. The CDR3 loop spans 15 amino acids. The V gene's germline CDR1 is MNHEY and CDR2 SVGAGI. This chain's CDR3 is CASSYLAGVSYEQYF. The CDR3 coding sequence is TGTGCCAGCAGTTATTTAGCGGGGGTCTCCTACGAGCAGTACTTC.

The chain is built from TRBV5-1 and TRBJ2-1; TRBD1 might be the D (6 bases). Trimming took 0 bases from V and 4 from J, leaving 11 bases between them. The CDR3 has 15 amino acids. Germline V gene lookup returns CDR1 SGHRS and CDR2 YFSETQ. The CDR3 reads CASSLEGDGYNEQFF. The CDR3 nucleotides read TGCGCCAGCAGCTTGGAGGGGGACGGATACAATGAGCAGTTCTTC.

The chain joins TRBV7-2 to TRBJ2-2; a possible D gene is TRBD2 (6 bases). Germline V gives CDR1 SGHTA, CDR2 FQGNSA. V was trimmed by 2 bases and J by 4 bases, leaving 14 bases between them. The length of the CDR3 is 16 residues. The CDR3 reads CASSLRGGLTTGELFF. The CDR3 coding sequence is TGTGCCAGCAGCTTACGCGGCGGACTAACCACCGGGGAGCTGTTTTTT.

V and J are TRBV5-1 and TRBJ2-7; TRBD1 matches at 8 bases. With 2 bases clipped from V and 5 bases from J, the junction kept 9 bases outside the gene matches. The CDR3 extends over 15 amino acids. CDR1 is SGHRS, CDR2 YFSETQ, per germline. The CDR3 DNA sequence: TGCGCCAGCAGCTTCCCGACAGGGGAAATCAACGAGCAGTACTTC. It codes for CASSFPTGEINEQYF. Together with reference TRBV5-1 and TRBJ2-7, the CDR3 gives the full variable domain: KAGVTQTPRYLIKTRGQQVTLSCSPISGHRSVSWYQQTPGQGLQFLFEYFSETQRNKGNFPGRFSGRQFSNSRSEMNVSTLELGDSALYLCASSFPTGEINEQYFGPGTRLTVT.

The chain recombines TRBV13 with TRBJ1-4; maybe TRBD1 (6 bases). V was trimmed by 5 bases and J by 13 bases, leaving 23 bases between them. From germline, CDR1 is PRHDT and CDR2 FYEKMQ (reference sequence). The CDR3 consists of 15 residues. In nucleotides, the CDR3 is TGTGCCAGCAGCCAGACTCTAGGGGGGGCAGGGGCACTGTTTTTT. Translated: CASSQTLGGAGALFF.

The rearrangement uses TRBV28 and TRBJ1-5; TRBD1 agrees at 7 bases. This CDR3 has 19 residues. The germline V gene has CDR1 MDHEN and CDR2 SYDVKM. V dropped 8 bases and J dropped 1; count of bases not matched to a gene: 20. As DNA, the CDR3 is TGTGCCAGCGAAGAGCAAAGGGACAGCATTTTCACAAGCAATCAGCCCCAGCATTTT. Its protein product is CASEEQRDSIFTSNQPQHF.

This sequence joins TRBV19 and TRBJ1-3, with D perhaps TRBD1 (5 bases). V was pared by 9 bases and J by 1 base, with 13 bases between. The CDR3 runs to 14 residues. CDR1 is LNHDA, CDR2 SQIVND, per germline (reference sequence). The DNA of the CDR3 is TGTGCCAGCTCCGGTGGGGCGTCTGGAAACACCATATATTTT. Amino acids: CASSGGASGNTIYF.

V is TRBV30 and J is TRBJ1-1; D gene uncertain. The CDR3 consists of 13 residues. V lost 4 bases and J 1 base, leaving 10 bases between the germline ends. Germline CDR1 reads GTSNPN; CDR2 reads SVGIG (reference sequence). The CDR3 nucleotides are TGTGCCTGGACGCGGGAGGGGAACACTGAAGCTTTCTTT. Protein: CAWTREGNTEAFF. The variable domain in full, completed from reference TRBV30 and TRBJ1-1, reads SQTIHQWPATLVQPVGSPLSLECTVEGTSNPNLYWYRQAAGRGLQLLFYSVGIGQISSEVPQNLSASRPQDRQFILSSKKLLLSDSGFYLCAWTREGNTEAFFGQGTRLTVV.

This rearrangement joins TRBV5-4 to TRBJ2-5; 9 bases fit TRBD1. Germline CDR1 reads SGHNT; CDR2 reads YYREEE (reference sequence). The CDR3 length is 16 residues. V shed 3 bases and J 5 bases; nucleotides not matched to a gene: 11. In nucleotides, the CDR3 is TGTGCCAGCAGCTACCCGACAGGGGGAAGGGAGGAGACCCAGTACTTC. Translated, it gives CASSYPTGGREETQYF.

J is TRBJ1-4 and V is TRBV5-6; D possibly corresponds to TRBD1 (5 bases). Looked up from germline, CDR1 is SGHDT and CDR2 is YYEEEE. V was clipped by 4 bases and J by 4 bases, with 11 bases between them. The CDR3 contains 14 residues. The CDR3 DNA reads as TGTGCCAGCAGCCTGGGACTGAGTAATGAAAAACTGTTTTTT. Protein product: CASSLGLSNEKLFF.

The rearrangement links TRBV29-1 to TRBJ2-3, with 12 bases lining up with TRBD2. V lost 1 base to trimming and J lost 2 bases; unmatched junction nucleotides: 1. Germline CDR1 reads SQVTM; CDR2 reads ANQGSEA. The CDR3 length is 15 residues. CDR3 sequence reads: CSVEGTSGDTDTQYF. The CDR3 nucleotides read TGCAGCGTTGAAGGGACTAGCGGGGACACAGATACGCAGTATTTT.

The chain links TRBV6-1 to TRBJ1-2; 12 bases map to TRBD1. Germline CDR1 MNHNS, CDR2 SASEGT. CDR3 length: 16 residues. After removal of 2 bases from V and 3 bases from J, the junction contained 4 bases not matched to a gene. The CDR3 DNA is TGTGCCAGCAGTGAATCGGGGACAGGGGGCTACTATGGCTACACCTTC. Its translation: CASSESGTGGYYGYTF.

This clone was seen a handful of times. The V and J genes are TRBV7-9 and TRBJ1-1; 7 nucleotides agree with TRBD1. Germline V gene lookup returns CDR1 SEHNR and CDR2 FQNEAQ (reference sequence). Trimming removed 0 bases from V and 10 bases from J; junction bases left unmatched: 8. CDR3 length: 14 amino acids. CDR3 coding DNA: TGTGCCAGCAGCTTAGCGGGGACAGTTCCTCGAGCTTTCTTT. Translated, it gives CASSLAGTVPRAFF.

J is TRBJ1-2 and V is TRBV7-9; D remains unclear. Germline V gene sequence: CDR1 SEHNR, CDR2 FQNEAQ (reference sequence). Trimming stripped 5 bases from V and 4 bases from J, with 14 bases between. The CDR3 runs 14 residues. For the CDR3, the DNA is TGTGCCAGCAGCCTACTATCGACGGCCTATGGCTACACCTTC. It is translated as CASSLLSTAYGYTF.

This rearrangement joins TRBV5-8 to TRBJ1-1; D is perhaps TRBD1 (5 bases). CDR3 length: 14 residues. Trimming removed 0 bases from V and 5 bases from J, with 11 bases in between. Per the germline V gene, CDR1 is SGHTS and CDR2 is YDEGEE. DNA of the CDR3: TGTGCCAGCAGCTTGGGAAGGGGCATAACTGAAGCTTTCTTT. Translation gives CASSLGRGITEAFF.

The V call is TRBV9, the J call TRBJ2-3; possible D gene TRBD1, 6 bases. This CDR3 spans 12 amino acids. The V end was cut by 0 bases, the J end by 15 bases, with 14 bases between. Germline CDR1 SGDLS, CDR2 YYNGEE. Written as DNA, the CDR3 is TGTGCCAGCAGCGTAGTTGCAGGGGAAAAATATTTT. It specifies CASSVVAGEKYF.

J is TRBJ1-3 and V is TRBV5-1; TRBD1 is a possible D gene (6 bases). Germline V gene lookup returns CDR1 SGHRS and CDR2 YFSETQ. CDR3 length: 14 amino acids. Deletions cut 0 bases from V and 4 bases from J, with 8 bases between. This CDR3 is CASSLVGQGNTIYF. The DNA of the CDR3 is TGCGCCAGCAGCTTGGTCGGACAGGGAAACACCATATATTTT. Combining the CDR3 with reference TRBV5-1 and TRBJ1-3 gives the whole variable domain KAGVTQTPRYLIKTRGQQVTLSCSPISGHRSVSWYQQTPGQGLQFLFEYFSETQRNKGNFPGRFSGRQFSNSRSEMNVSTLELGDSALYLCASSLVGQGNTIYFGEGSWLTVV.

The chain has TRBV2 and TRBJ2-1; 7 bases are shared with TRBD1. The germline V gene encodes CDR1 SNHLY and CDR2 FYNNEI. This CDR3 comprises 14 residues. After removal of 9 bases from V and 3 bases from J, the junction contained 8 bases not matched to a gene. CDR3 protein: CASTGTVNYNEQFF. The CDR3 DNA follows: TGTGCCAGTACCGGGACAGTGAACTACAATGAGCAGTTCTTC.

The V gene is TRBV6-5, the J gene TRBJ2-7; D might be TRBD2 (5 bases). CDR3 length: 13 residues. Trimming cost V 10 bases and J 0 bases, with 13 bases left between them. Germline CDR1 reads MNHEY; CDR2 reads SVGAGI. CDR3 sequence (DNA): TGTGCCACAGCAGAAGGGAGCTCCTACGAGCAGTACTTC. Its protein product is CATAEGSSYEQYF.

V gene TRBV5-1 combines with J gene TRBJ1-6, with D uncertain. Germline-derived CDR1 and CDR2 are SGHRS and YFSETQ. Trimming removed 4 bases from V and 6 bases from J, with 11 bases in between. This CDR3 region has 14 residues. The CDR3 is CASSPGLPNSPLHF. The CDR3 DNA is TGCGCCAGCAGCCCCGGACTCCCTAATTCACCCCTCCACTTT.

The V and J genes are TRBV5-1 and TRBJ1-1, with D possibly being TRBD1 (6 bases). Deletions cut 0 bases from V and 10 bases from J, with 13 bases between. CDR1 is SGHRS, CDR2 YFSETQ, per germline. The CDR3 sequence is 13 residues long. DNA for the CDR3: TGCGCCAGCAGCTTGGATTTGGGGGCCGCAGCTTTCTTT. This translates into CASSLDLGAAAFF.

The chain couples TRBV19 to TRBJ1-1, with 10 bases fitting TRBD1. Looked up from germline, CDR1 is LNHDA and CDR2 is SQIVND (reference sequence). This CDR3 is built from 14 residues. V was pared by 1 base and J by 11 bases, with 7 bases of the junction left unmatched. The CDR3 protein is CASSIGVRDRGAFF. The CDR3 bases are TGTGCCAGTAGTATAGGAGTCCGGGACAGGGGTGCTTTCTTT. Looking up the rest from reference TRBV19 and TRBJ1-1 gives the full variable domain: DGGITQSPKYLFRKEGQNVTLSCEQNLNHDAMYWYRQDPGQGLRLIYYSQIVNDFQKGDIAEGYSVSREKKESFPLTVTSAQKNPTAFYLCASSIGVRDRGAFFGQGTRLTVV.

This chain uses TRBV10-3 with TRBJ1-1, with D unclear. The CDR3 runs to 13 residues. Per the germline V gene, CDR1 is ENHRY and CDR2 is SYGVKD. V was cut by 11 bases and J by 5 bases, with 18 bases left in between. CDR3: CAVSEPEGTEAFF. The CDR3 nucleotides read TGTGCCGTCTCCGAGCCCGAGGGAACTGAAGCTTTCTTT.

Concerning this clone: Other nucleotide sequences from this sample produce the same CDR3. CDR3 residues: CASSVGPNTEAFF. DNA for the CDR3: TGTGCCAGCAGCGTTGGGCCGAACACTGAAGCTTTCTTT. The rearrangement joins TRBV9 to TRBJ1-1; D is unclear. Trimming took off 2 bases at V and 1 base at J, with 6 bases between the two ends. The CDR3 contains 13 residues. Germline V lookup: CDR1 SGDLS, CDR2 YYNGEE. The full variable domain, completed using reference TRBV9 and TRBJ1-1, is DSGVTQTPKHLITATGQRVTLRCSPRSGDLSVYWYQQSLDQGLQFLIQYYNGEERAKGNILERFSAQQFPDLHSELNLSSLELGDSALYFCASSVGPNTEAFFGQGTRLTVV.

This chain joins TRBV25-1 and TRBJ2-3; D might be TRBD2 (7 bases). The V gene's germline CDR1 is MGHDK and CDR2 SYGVNS. The CDR3 sequence is 17 residues long. V lost 5 bases and J lost 2, with 20 bases in between. CDR3 in amino acids: CASSSPLGGPHTDTQYF. Written as DNA, the CDR3 is TGTGCCAGCAGTTCCCCCCTGGGGGGGCCCCACACAGATACGCAGTATTTT.

The CDR3 bases are TGTGCCAGCACCTTCGGGGGGGACTACAATGAGCAGTTCTTC. Encoded protein: CASTFGGDYNEQFF. The rearrangement joins TRBV6-5 to TRBJ2-1; the match to TRBD2 covers 8 bases. This CDR3 comprises 14 residues. In germline, CDR1 is MNHEY, CDR2 SVGAGI. After removal of 7 bases from V and 3 bases from J, the junction contained 5 bases not matched to a gene.

This chain joins TRBV28 and TRBJ1-6; no clear D. Germline CDR1 and CDR2: MDHEN and SYDVKM. V lost 7 bases to trimming and J lost 3 bases, with 7 bases between them. CDR3 length: 13 amino acids. The CDR3 DNA follows: TGTGCCAGCAATACAGACTATAATTCACCCCTCCACTTT. Amino acids: CASNTDYNSPLHF.

The CDR3 bases are TGTGCCAGCAGCCCGGGGGGTTCCGAGCAGTACTTC. Translating gives CASSPGGSEQYF. The gene calls are TRBV7-9 and TRBJ2-7, with TRBD2 matching 7 bases. After removal of 5 bases from V and 6 bases from J, the junction contained 4 bases not matched to a gene. CDR1 is SEHNR and CDR2 is FQNEAQ in the germline V gene (reference sequence). The CDR3 is 12 amino acids.

V gene TRBV29-1 combines with J gene TRBJ1-1; 10 nucleotides align to TRBD1. The CDR3 has 13 amino acids. The ends lost 7 bases at V and 4 bases at J; junction bases unmatched: 6. In germline, CDR1 is SQVTM, CDR2 ANQGSEA. The CDR3 DNA follows: TGCAGCGCTGGGGGGGACAGGGGCACTGAAGCTTTCTTT. Residues: CSAGGDRGTEAFF.

The chain joins TRBV28 to TRBJ1-1, with D hard to call. Trimming pared 6 bases from V and 0 bases from J, leaving 8 bases between. CDR3 length equals 13 residues. Germline assignment: CDR1 MDHEN and CDR2 SYDVKM. CDR3 bases: TGTGCCAGCAGAAAAACAGTGAACACTGAAGCTTTCTTT. This translates into CASRKTVNTEAFF.

V is TRBV30 and J is TRBJ1-1, with D possibly being TRBD1 (5 bases). The germline CDR1 and CDR2 sequences are GTSNPN and SVGIG (reference sequence). The germline V and J ends were trimmed by 6 bases and 1 base, with 12 bases remaining between them. The CDR3 runs to 13 residues. CDR3 residues: CACTRVWNTEAFF. The CDR3 DNA is TGTGCCTGCACCAGGGTGTGGAACACTGAAGCTTTCTTT.

Comment on this clone: Within the sample, other DNA sequences also encode this same CDR3. The chain recombines TRBV5-1 with TRBJ1-2; 8 positions agree with TRBD1. The CDR3 is made up of 13 amino acids. The V gene's germline CDR1 is SGHRS and CDR2 YFSETQ. The J segment lost 2 bases and the V segment lost 4 bases, leaving 1 base of the junction unmatched. The CDR3: CASSRDRNYGYTF. The DNA for the CDR3 is TGCGCCAGCAGCCGGGACAGGAACTATGGCTACACCTTC.